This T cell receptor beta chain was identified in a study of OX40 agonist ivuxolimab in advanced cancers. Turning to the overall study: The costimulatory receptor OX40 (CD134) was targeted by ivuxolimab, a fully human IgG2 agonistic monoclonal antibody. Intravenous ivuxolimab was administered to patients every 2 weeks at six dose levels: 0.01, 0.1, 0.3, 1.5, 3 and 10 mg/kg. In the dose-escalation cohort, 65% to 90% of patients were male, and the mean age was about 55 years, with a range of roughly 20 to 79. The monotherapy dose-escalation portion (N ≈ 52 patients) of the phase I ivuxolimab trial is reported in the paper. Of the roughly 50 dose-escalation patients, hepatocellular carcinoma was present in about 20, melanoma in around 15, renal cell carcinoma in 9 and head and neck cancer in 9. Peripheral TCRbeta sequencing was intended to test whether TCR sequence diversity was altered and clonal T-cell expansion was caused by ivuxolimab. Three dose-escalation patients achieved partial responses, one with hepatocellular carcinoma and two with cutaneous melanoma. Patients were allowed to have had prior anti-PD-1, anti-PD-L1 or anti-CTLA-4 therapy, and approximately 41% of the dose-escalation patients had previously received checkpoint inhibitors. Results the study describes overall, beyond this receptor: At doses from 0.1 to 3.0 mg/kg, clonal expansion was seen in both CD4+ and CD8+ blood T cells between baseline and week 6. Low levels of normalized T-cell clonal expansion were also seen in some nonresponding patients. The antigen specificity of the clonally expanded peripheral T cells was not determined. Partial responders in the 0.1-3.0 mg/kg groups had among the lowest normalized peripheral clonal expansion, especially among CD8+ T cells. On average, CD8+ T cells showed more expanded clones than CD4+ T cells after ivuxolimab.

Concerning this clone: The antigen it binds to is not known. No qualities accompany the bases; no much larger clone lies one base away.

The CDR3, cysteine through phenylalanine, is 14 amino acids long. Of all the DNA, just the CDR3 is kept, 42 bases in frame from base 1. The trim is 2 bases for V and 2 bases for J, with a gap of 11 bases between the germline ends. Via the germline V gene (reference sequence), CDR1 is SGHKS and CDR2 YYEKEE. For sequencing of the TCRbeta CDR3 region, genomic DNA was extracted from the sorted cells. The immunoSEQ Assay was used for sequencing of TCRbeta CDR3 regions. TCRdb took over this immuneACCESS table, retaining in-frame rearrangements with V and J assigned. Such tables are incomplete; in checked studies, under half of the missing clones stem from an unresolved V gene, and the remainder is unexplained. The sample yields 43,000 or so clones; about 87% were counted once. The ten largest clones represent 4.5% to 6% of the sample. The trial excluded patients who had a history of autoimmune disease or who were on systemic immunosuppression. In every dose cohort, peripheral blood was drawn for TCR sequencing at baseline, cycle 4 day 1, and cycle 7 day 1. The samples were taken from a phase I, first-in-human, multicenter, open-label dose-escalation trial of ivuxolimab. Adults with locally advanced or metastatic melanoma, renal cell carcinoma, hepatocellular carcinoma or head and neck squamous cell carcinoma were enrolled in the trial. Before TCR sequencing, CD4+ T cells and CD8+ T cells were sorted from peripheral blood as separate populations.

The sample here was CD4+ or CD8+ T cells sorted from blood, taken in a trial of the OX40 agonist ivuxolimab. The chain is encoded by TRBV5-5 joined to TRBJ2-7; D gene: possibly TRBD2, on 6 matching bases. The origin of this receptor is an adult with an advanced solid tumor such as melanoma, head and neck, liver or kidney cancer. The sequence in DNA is TGTGCCAGCAGCTTCCGGAGGGTACCCTACGAGCAGTACTTC. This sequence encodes CASSFRRVPYEQYF. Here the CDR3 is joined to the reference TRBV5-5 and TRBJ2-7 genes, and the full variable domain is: DAGVTQSPTHLIKTRGQQVTLRCSPISGHKSVSWYQQVLGQGPQFIFQYYEKEERGRGNFPDRFSARQFPNYSSELNVNALLLGDSALYLCASSFRRVPYEQYFGPGTRLTVT.